The 9 T cell receptor beta chains below come from one sample, sequenced in a study of blood T cell repertoires in COVID-19. TCRdb's copy holds only in-frame clones and misses some; the assay was immunoSEQ multiplex PCR. The repertoire holds 200,000 or so clones, with over 75% as singletons. The sequencing input was peripheral blood. The receptors were gathered from a man aged 35-49 years with active or convalescent COVID-19.

This clone was recorded only once. The chain is built from TRBV19 and TRBJ2-5; possibly TRBD1 for D (6 bases). CDR3 length: 20 residues. V was pared by 4 bases and J by 2 bases, with 29 bases between. In germline, CDR1 is LNHDA, CDR2 SQIVND (reference sequence). The CDR3 spells CASSNRDTDIRIVGQETQYF. Written as DNA, the CDR3 is TGTGCCAGTAGTAACCGGGACACAGATATACGGATAGTGGGTCAAGAGACCCAGTACTTC.

The CDR3 protein is CASSGEEGPEAFF. DNA of the CDR3: TGTGCCAGCAGTGGCGAAGAGGGCCCTGAAGCTTTCTTT. J is TRBJ1-1 and V is TRBV25-1; D gene unclear. CDR3 length equals 13 residues. V was shortened by 4 bases and J by 6 bases, with 12 bases between the two germline ends. Looked up from germline, CDR1 is MGHDK and CDR2 is SYGVNS.

The gene calls are TRBV7-8 and TRBJ1-5; D is ambiguous. The CDR3 spans 17 residues. V lost 6 bases to trimming and J lost 7 bases, with 25 bases between them. Germline-derived CDR1 and CDR2 are SGHVS and FQNEAQ. CDR3 nucleotides: TGTGCCAGCAGGCGACTTGGGGAGGGAAGTGCTTCCCAGCCCCAGCATTTT. Residues: CASRRLGEGSASQPQHF. Using reference TRBV7-8 and TRBJ1-5 for the parts outside the CDR3, the full variable domain is GAGVSQSPRYKVAKRGQDVALRCDPISGHVSLFWYQQALGQGPEFLTYFQNEAQLDKSGLPSDRFFAERPEGSVSTLKIQRTQQEDSAVYLCASRRLGEGSASQPQHFGDGTRLSIL.

This clone was picked up one time. The rearrangement links TRBV10-2 to TRBJ1-1, with a tentative D call TRBD1 (6 bases). V shed 4 bases and J shed 1 base, with 7 bases lying between them. This CDR3 has 13 amino acids. Germline values: CDR1 WSHSY, CDR2 SAAADI. CDR3 sequence: CASSGQANTEAFF. The CDR3 nucleotides are TGCGCCAGCAGTGGACAGGCGAACACTGAAGCTTTCTTT.

About this clone itself: Other nucleotide sequences in the sample specify the same CDR3. The chain carries TRBV18 and TRBJ1-6; 9 nucleotides agree with TRBD1. This CDR3 is built from 14 residues. V gave up 6 bases and J gave up 7 bases; unmatched junction bases: 4. Germline V CDR1 and CDR2: KGHSH, LQKENI. CDR3 region: CASSRDRENSPLHF. The CDR3 region has the DNA TGTGCCAGCTCGCGGGACAGGGAAAATTCACCCCTCCACTTT.

J is TRBJ1-1 and V is TRBV15, with 8 bases aligning to TRBD1. This CDR3 has 14 residues. Looked up from germline, CDR1 is LNHNV and CDR2 is YYDKDF (reference sequence). V lost 3 bases and J lost 2; bases outside the gene matches: 2. The CDR3 region has the DNA TGTGCCACCAGCAGTGGACAGGGTAACACTGAAGCTTTCTTT. Translated: CATSSGQGNTEAFF. The whole variable domain, filled in from reference TRBV15 and TRBJ1-1, reads DAMVIQNPRYQVTQFGKPVTLSCSQTLNHNVMYWYQQKSSQAPKLLFHYYDKDFNNEADTPDNFQSRRPNTSFCFLDIRSPGLGDTAMYLCATSSGQGNTEAFFGQGTRLTVV.

The chain joins TRBV9 to TRBJ2-7; 14 nucleotides agree with TRBD2. The junction had 10 bases not matched to a gene; V was cut back by 3 bases and J by 2 bases. The CDR3 extends over 18 amino acids. CDR1 is SGDLS, CDR2 YYNGEE, per germline. In DNA, the CDR3 is TGTGCCAGCAGCGCCAGGACTAGCGGGGGGCCTACGACCTACGAGCAGTACTTC. Its translation: CASSARTSGGPTTYEQYF.

This clone was observed a handful of times. The CDR3 coding sequence is TGTGCCAGCCGACAATTCCATTCCGGGACAGGGGGCAATCAGCCCCAGCATTTT. Amino acids: CASRQFHSGTGGNQPQHF. The chain has TRBV27 and TRBJ1-5; 10 positions match TRBD1. In germline, CDR1 is MNHEY, CDR2 SMNVEV (reference sequence). The trim removed 8 bases at V and 2 bases at J, leaving 15 bases unmatched. This CDR3 is built from 18 residues.

This clone was counted a single time. The chain has TRBV6-5 and TRBJ2-7; D is uncertain. The germline V and J ends were trimmed by 6 bases and 0 bases, with 12 bases remaining between them. CDR3 size: 14 residues. The germline V gene has CDR1 MNHEY and CDR2 SVGAGI. The CDR3 protein is CASRAGLFSYEQYF. CDR3 in DNA: TGTGCCAGCAGAGCAGGTCTGTTCTCCTACGAGCAGTACTTC.